This TCR beta chain was observed in a study of T cells in Graves' hyperthyroidism and ophthalmopathy. The germline V and J ends were trimmed by 2 bases and 7 bases, with 15 bases remaining between them. CDR1 is KGHSH and CDR2 is LQKENI in the germline V gene. There are 14 residues in the CDR3. Using RNA transcripts as the source, TCR beta CDR3 regions were amplified. The HTBI set primed first-round TCR CDR3 RT-PCR. TCRdb processed the multiplex PCR reads anew with MiXCR; each CDR3 protein has one entry. The table lists about 370,000 distinct CDR3 sequences, around 15% of them singletons. The TCR comes from a woman in her sixties or seventies with Graves' ophthalmopathy. Material: blood. The chain uses TRBV18 and TRBJ2-7; D is tentatively TRBD1 or TRBD2 (5 bases each). The CDR3 DNA reads as TGTGCCAGCTCACCAATCCGGGACCAAGGGGAGCAGTACTTC. As protein: CASSPIRDQGEQYF.